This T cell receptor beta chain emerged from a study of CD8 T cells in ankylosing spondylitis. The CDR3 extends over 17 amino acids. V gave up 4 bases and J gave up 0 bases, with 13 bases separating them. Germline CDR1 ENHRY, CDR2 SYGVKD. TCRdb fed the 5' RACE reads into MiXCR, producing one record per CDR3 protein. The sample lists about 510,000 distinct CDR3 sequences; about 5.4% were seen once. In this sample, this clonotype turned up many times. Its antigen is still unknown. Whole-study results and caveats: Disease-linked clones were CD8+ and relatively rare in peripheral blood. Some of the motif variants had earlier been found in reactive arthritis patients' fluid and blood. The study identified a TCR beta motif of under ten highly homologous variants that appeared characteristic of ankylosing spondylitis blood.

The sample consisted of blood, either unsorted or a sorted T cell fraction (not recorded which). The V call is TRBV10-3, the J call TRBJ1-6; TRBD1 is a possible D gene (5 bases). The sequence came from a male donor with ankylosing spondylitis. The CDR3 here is CAISGKGLNSYNSPLHF. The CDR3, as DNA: TGTGCCATCAGTGGGAAGGGGCTAAACTCCTATAATTCACCCCTCCACTTT.